This T cell receptor beta chain was recovered during a study of Graves' ophthalmopathy and Graves' hyperthyroidism. The overall study: A follow-up of 18 months without ophthalmopathy meant that hyperthyroidism was stable. Study outcomes and limitations: The model's ophthalmopathy progression predictions had approximately 71% sensitivity and less than 85% specificity.

The CDR3 is 16 amino acids. Germline lookup yields CDR1 SEHNR and CDR2 FQNEAQ (reference sequence). Ineligible for inclusion were patients with other autoimmune diseases, uncontrolled infections, pregnancy or lactation. For this clonotype: The antigen remains undetermined. One end of the junction is discordant with germline, which a read error may explain.

Amplification targeted the TCR beta CDR3 regions, with RNA transcripts as the source material. Second-round multiplex PCR came after a first-round RT-PCR that employed HTBI primers. TCRdb re-derived calls from the multiplex PCR reads in MiXCR, one entry per CDR3 protein. The table includes a few hundred thousand distinct CDR3 sequences, approximately 37% detected once. The chain recombines TRBV7-9 with TRBJ1-3; D not certain. Material for sequencing was peripheral blood or thyroid tissue (not recorded which). The TCR originated in an adult man with Graves' hyperthyroidism. The CDR3 here is CASSLDDAGLGNTIYF. Written as DNA, the CDR3 is TGCGCCAGCAGCTTAGACGACGCGGGTCTCGGAAACACCATATATTTT.